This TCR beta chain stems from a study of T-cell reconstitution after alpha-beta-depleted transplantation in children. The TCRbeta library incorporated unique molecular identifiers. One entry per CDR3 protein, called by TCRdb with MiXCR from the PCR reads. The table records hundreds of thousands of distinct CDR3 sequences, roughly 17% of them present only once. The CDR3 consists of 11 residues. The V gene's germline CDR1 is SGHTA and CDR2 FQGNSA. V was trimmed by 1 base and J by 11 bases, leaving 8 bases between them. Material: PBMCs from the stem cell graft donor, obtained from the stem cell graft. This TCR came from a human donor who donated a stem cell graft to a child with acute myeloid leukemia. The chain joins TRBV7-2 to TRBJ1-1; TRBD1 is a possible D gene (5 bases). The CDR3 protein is CASSLGGVAFF. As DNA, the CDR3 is TGTGCCAGCAGCTTAGGAGGGGTGGCTTTCTTT.